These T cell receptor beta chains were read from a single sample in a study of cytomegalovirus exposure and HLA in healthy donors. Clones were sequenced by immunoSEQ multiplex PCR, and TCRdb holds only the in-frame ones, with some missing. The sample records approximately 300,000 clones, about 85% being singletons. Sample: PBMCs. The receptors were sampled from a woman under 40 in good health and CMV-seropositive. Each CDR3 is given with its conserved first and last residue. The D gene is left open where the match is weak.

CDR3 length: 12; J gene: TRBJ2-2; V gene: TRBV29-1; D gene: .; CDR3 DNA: TGCAGCGTCGCAGCTCGAACCGGGGAGCTGTTTTTT; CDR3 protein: CSVAARTGELFF
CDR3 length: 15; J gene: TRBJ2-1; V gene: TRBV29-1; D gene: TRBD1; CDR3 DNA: TGCAGCGTGGGCGACCGGGACAGGATCTACAATGAGCAGTTCTTC; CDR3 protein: CSVGDRDRIYNEQFF
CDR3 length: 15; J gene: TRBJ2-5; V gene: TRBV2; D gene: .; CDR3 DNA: TGTGCCAGCAGTGAAGCAGCGGCAGCCCAAGAGACCCAGTACTTC; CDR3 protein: CASSEAAAAQETQYF
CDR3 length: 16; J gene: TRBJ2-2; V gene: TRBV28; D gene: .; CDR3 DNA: TGTGCCAGCAGTACCACCGGAGGGGGTGAGGCCGGGGAGCTGTTTTTT; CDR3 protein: CASSTTGGGEAGELFF
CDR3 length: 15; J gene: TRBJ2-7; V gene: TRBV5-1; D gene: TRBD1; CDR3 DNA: TGCGCCAGCAGCCCGGACAGGTCGCCGACCTACGAGCAGTACTTC; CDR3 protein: CASSPDRSPTYEQYF
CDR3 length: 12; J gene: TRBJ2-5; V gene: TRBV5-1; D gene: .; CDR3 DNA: TGCGCCAGCAGTCAGCGGACAGAGACCCAGTACTTC; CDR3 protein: CASSQRTETQYF
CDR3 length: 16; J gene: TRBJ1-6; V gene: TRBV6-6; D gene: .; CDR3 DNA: TGTGCCAGCAGCCCATCTTCGGGGACTAGGGGTTCACCCCTCCACTTT; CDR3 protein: CASSPSSGTRGSPLHF
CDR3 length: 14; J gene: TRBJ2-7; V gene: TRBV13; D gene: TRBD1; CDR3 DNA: TGTGCCAGCAGCCGACAGGGGGCTTCCTACGAGCAGTACTTC; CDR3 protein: CASSRQGASYEQYF
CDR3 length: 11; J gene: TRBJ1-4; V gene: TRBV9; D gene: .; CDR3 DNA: TGTGCCAGCGGGAGTGGGGAAAAACTGTTTTTT; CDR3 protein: CASGSGEKLFF
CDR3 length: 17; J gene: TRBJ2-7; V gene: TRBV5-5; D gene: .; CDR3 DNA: TGTGCCAGCAGCTTCCCAAGAAGTGGGTTAGGTTCCTACGAGCAGTACTTC; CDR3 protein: CASSFPRSGLGSYEQYF
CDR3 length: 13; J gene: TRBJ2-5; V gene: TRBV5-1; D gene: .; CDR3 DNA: TGCGCCAGCAGCTTGATGGCGGAAGAGACCCAGTACTTC; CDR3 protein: CASSLMAEETQYF
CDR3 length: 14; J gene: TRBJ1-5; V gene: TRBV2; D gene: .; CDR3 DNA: TGTGCCAGCAGTCAGACGAGCAGCAATCAGCCCCAGCATTTT; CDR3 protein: CASSQTSSNQPQHF
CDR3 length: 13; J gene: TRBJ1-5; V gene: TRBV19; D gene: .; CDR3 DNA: TGTGCCAGTACCCCCGTCGGGCATCAGCCCCAGCATTTT; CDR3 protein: CASTPVGHQPQHF
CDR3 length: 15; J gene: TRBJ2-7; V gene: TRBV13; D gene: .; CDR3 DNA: TGTGCCAGCAGCACGGGACTCCTCGCCAACTACGAGCAGTACTTC; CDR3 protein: CASSTGLLANYEQYF
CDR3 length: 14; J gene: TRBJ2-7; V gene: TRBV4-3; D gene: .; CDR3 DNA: TGCGCCAGCGCTCCAGGGTACGGCTCCTACGAGCAGTACTTC; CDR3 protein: CASAPGYGSYEQYF
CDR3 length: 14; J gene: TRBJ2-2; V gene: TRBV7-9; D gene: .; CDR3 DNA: TGTGCCAGCAGCTTAGCCGGGTCTACCGGGGAGCTGTTTTTT; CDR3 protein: CASSLAGSTGELFF
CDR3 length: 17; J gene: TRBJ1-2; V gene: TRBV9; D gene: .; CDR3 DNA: TGTGCCAGCAGCGCCGGGACGGACCCCTTCAACGACTATGGCTACACCTTC; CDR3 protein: CASSAGTDPFNDYGYTF
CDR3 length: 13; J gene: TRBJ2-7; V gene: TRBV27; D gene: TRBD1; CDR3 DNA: TGTGCCAGCAGTTTTGGACAGGGCTACGAGCAGTACTTC; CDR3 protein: CASSFGQGYEQYF